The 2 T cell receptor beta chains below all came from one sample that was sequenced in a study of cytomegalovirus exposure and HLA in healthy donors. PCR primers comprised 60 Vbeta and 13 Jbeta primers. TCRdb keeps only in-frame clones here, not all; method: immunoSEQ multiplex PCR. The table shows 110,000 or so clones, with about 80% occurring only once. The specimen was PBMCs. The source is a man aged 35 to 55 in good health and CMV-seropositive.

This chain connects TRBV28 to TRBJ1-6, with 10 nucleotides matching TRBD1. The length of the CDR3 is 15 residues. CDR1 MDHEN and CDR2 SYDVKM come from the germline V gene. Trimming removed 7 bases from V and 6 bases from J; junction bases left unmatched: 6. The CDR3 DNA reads TGTGCCAGCACCGTGGACAGGGGGGGTAATTCACCCCTCCACTTT. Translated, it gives CASTVDRGGNSPLHF.

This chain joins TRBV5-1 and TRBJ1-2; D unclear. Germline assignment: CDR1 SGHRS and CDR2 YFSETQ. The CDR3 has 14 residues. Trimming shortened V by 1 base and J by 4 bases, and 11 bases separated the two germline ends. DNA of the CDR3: TGCGCCAGCAGCTTGTTTAGCGTGGGCTATGGCTACACCTTC. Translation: CASSLFSVGYGYTF. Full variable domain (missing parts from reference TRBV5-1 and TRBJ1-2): KAGVTQTPRYLIKTRGQQVTLSCSPISGHRSVSWYQQTPGQGLQFLFEYFSETQRNKGNFPGRFSGRQFSNSRSEMNVSTLELGDSALYLCASSLFSVGYGYTFGSGTRLTVV.